One sample yielded the 25 T cell receptor beta chains listed below, sequenced in a study of blood T cell repertoires in COVID-19. This table comes from immunoSEQ multiplex PCR, and its TCRdb copy is limited to in-frame clones, with some not included. The sample contains more than 150,000 clones, 90% of which appear only once. Specimen: peripheral blood. Receptors were obtained from a man in his fifties or sixties with acute or convalescent COVID-19.

J is TRBJ1-4 and V is TRBV28; D gene unclear. Germline CDR1 reads MDHEN; CDR2 reads SYDVKM. V dropped 5 bases and J dropped 3 bases, with 13 bases sitting between them. This CDR3 has 15 amino acids. The CDR3 region has the DNA TGTGCCAGCAGTCAAACCGGGAACTCTAATGAAAAACTGTTTTTT. This sequence encodes CASSQTGNSNEKLFF.

The chain links TRBV6-6 to TRBJ2-5; D not resolved. From germline, CDR1 is MNHNY and CDR2 SVGAGI (reference sequence). Trimming took 0 bases from V and 1 from J, leaving 12 bases between them. The CDR3 has 16 residues. The CDR3 spells CASSYSRSPPQETQYF. DNA for the CDR3: TGTGCCAGCAGTTACTCGCGAAGTCCGCCCCAAGAGACCCAGTACTTC.

The chain has TRBV2 and TRBJ2-7; 9 positions match TRBD2. Losses at the gene ends were 3 bases for V and 2 bases for J; bases not matched to a gene: 5. Germline assignment: CDR1 SNHLY and CDR2 FYNNEI. This CDR3 region has 15 residues. DNA of the CDR3: TGTGCCAGCAGTGAGGCTAGCGGGAACCCCTACGAGCAGTACTTC. It is translated as CASSEASGNPYEQYF.

The J gene is TRBJ1-3, the V gene TRBV24-1; D gene unclear. V lost 4 bases and J 0 bases, leaving 12 bases between the germline ends. The CDR3 extends over 16 amino acids. Germline-derived CDR1 and CDR2 are KGHDR and SFDVKD. Here the CDR3 DNA reads TGTGCCACCAGTGACCCGACGACAAGCTCTGGAAACACCATATATTTT. Encoded protein: CATSDPTTSSGNTIYF.

This rearrangement joins TRBV19 to TRBJ2-3; maybe TRBD1 (6 bases). Trimming left V 7 bases short and J 2 bases short, with 16 bases between. This CDR3 has 15 amino acids. Germline-derived CDR1 and CDR2 are LNHDA and SQIVND (reference sequence). Written as DNA, the CDR3 is TGTGCCAGTACCCCGGACAGACTTACCACAGATACGCAGTATTTT. This codes for CASTPDRLTTDTQYF.

The chain employs TRBV30 and TRBJ2-1, with D possibly TRBD2 on 7 matching bases. V was pared by 3 bases and J by 6 bases, with 15 bases between. This CDR3 is built from 14 residues. The germline CDR1 and CDR2 sequences are GTSNPN and SVGIG (reference sequence). The CDR3 spells CAWRETGRGNEQFF. CDR3 in DNA: TGTGCCTGGAGAGAAACAGGGAGGGGCAATGAGCAGTTCTTC.

The genes are TRBV18 and TRBJ1-1; D unclear. CDR1 KGHSH and CDR2 LQKENI come from the germline V gene. The CDR3 consists of 15 residues. Between the trimmed V and J ends, which lost 2 bases and 4 bases, there was a span of 14 bases. CDR3 region: CASSPMANPGTEAFF. The CDR3 region has the DNA TGTGCCAGCTCACCAATGGCGAATCCAGGCACTGAAGCTTTCTTT. The full variable domain, rest sourced from reference TRBV18 and TRBJ1-1, is NAGVMQNPRHLVRRRGQEARLRCSPMKGHSHVYWYRQLPEEGLKFMVYLQKENIIDESGMPKERFSAEFPKEGPSILRIQQVVRGDSAAYFCASSPMANPGTEAFFGQGTRLTVV.

This clone was recorded once. The CDR3 loop is CASSLVFGGPIPDTQYF. CDR3 sequence (DNA): TGTGCCAGCAGCTTAGTATTTGGCGGGCCTATCCCAGATACGCAGTATTTT. This chain joins TRBV7-2 and TRBJ2-3, with D perhaps TRBD2 (5 bases). Germline values: CDR1 SGHTA, CDR2 FQGNSA. This CDR3 is 17 amino acids long. V was pared by 1 base and J by 4 bases, with 18 bases between. The whole variable domain, filled in from reference TRBV7-2 and TRBJ2-3, reads GAGVSQSPSNKVTEKGKDVELRCDPISGHTALYWYRQSLGQGLEFLIYFQGNSAPDKSGLPSDRFSAERTGGSVSTLTIQRTQQEDSAVYLCASSLVFGGPIPDTQYFGPGTRLTVL.

V and J are TRBV30 and TRBJ1-6, with a tentative D call TRBD1 (6 bases). CDR1 is GTSNPN and CDR2 is SVGIG in the germline V gene (reference sequence). The CDR3 totals 17 residues. The V end lost 0 bases, the J end lost 0 bases, and 12 bases lay between the germline ends. The CDR3 nucleotides are TGTGCCTGGAGTGTAGAGGGGGAGAGCTCCTATAATTCACCCCTCCACTTT. Amino acid sequence: CAWSVEGESSYNSPLHF.

The table lists this clone with a few counts. The J gene is TRBJ2-7, the V gene TRBV5-1; D is unresolved. Germline loops: CDR1 SGHRS, CDR2 YFSETQ. Trimming took off 5 bases at V and 1 base at J, with 16 bases between the two ends. The CDR3 spans 15 residues. CDR3 residues: CASSLTAGPSYEQYF. The CDR3 DNA follows: TGCGCCAGCAGTTTGACGGCTGGGCCGTCCTACGAGCAGTACTTC.

The chain's CDR3 is CASSQQGQQHNSPLHF. DNA for the CDR3: TGTGCCAGCAGCCAACAGGGACAGCAGCATAATTCACCCCTCCACTTT. The V gene is TRBV4-2, the J gene TRBJ1-6; 7 bases line up with TRBD1. This CDR3 comprises 16 residues. Germline assignment: CDR1 LGHNA and CDR2 YNFKEQ. V trimming: 2 bases; J trimming: 5 bases; junction bases outside the gene matches: 6.

This rearrangement joins TRBV19 to TRBJ2-3; a weak D match, TRBD1 (6 bases). This CDR3 spans 16 amino acids. CDR1 LNHDA and CDR2 SQIVND come from the germline V gene (reference sequence). V was clipped by 10 bases and J by 0 bases, with 20 bases between them. CDR3 loop: CATQWGRGTSTDTQYF. CDR3 nucleotide sequence: TGTGCCACCCAGTGGGGGCGCGGTACTAGCACAGATACGCAGTATTTT.

The V call is TRBV5-5, the J call TRBJ1-6; D gene uncertain. CDR3 length equals 14 residues. The V gene lost 9 bases and the J gene lost 7 bases, with 17 bases spanning the gap. Germline V gives CDR1 SGHKS, CDR2 YYEKEE (reference sequence). CDR3 DNA: TGTGCCATCGTGTCGAGGGTCTGGAATTCACCCCTCCACTTT. This gives the protein CAIVSRVWNSPLHF.

V usage is TRBV6-4 and J usage is TRBJ2-7, with 7 bases aligning to TRBD1. The CDR3 extends over 18 amino acids. Germline-derived CDR1 and CDR2 are MRHNA and SNTAGT. After removal of 0 bases from V and 4 bases from J, the junction contained 15 bases not matched to a gene. CDR3 loop: CASSDSKWARDRNYEQYV. As DNA, the CDR3 is TGTGCCAGCAGTGACTCGAAGTGGGCTCGGGACAGAAATTACGAGCAGTACGTC.

This clone appeared once. The rearrangement links TRBV28 to TRBJ1-4, with 8 bases lining up with TRBD1. The germline gives CDR1 MDHEN, CDR2 SYDVKM. Trimming removed 2 bases from V and 8 bases from J; junction bases left unmatched: 4. The CDR3 runs 14 residues. The CDR3 DNA follows: TGTGCCAGCAGTTTAGGACAGGGAAGGGAAAAACTGTTTTTT. Protein product: CASSLGQGREKLFF.

V is TRBV12-5 and J is TRBJ2-7; no firm D call. CDR1 and CDR2 (germline): LGHNT, FRNRAP. V was trimmed by 0 bases and J by 0 bases, leaving 24 bases between them. The CDR3 is 20 residues long. CDR3 amino acids: CASGLVPEKKRMRPSYEQYV. CDR3 in DNA: TGTGCTAGTGGTTTGGTACCCGAAAAAAAACGGATGAGGCCCTCCTACGAGCAGTACGTC.

The gene calls are TRBV29-1 and TRBJ1-2; TRBD1 agrees at 9 bases. The V and J ends lost 4 bases and 7 bases, in that order; junction bases with no gene match: 7. The CDR3 contains 13 residues. Germline assignment: CDR1 SQVTM and CDR2 ANQGSEA. The CDR3 DNA reads TGCAGCGTTGCCCGGGACAGGGTGTTTGGCTACACCTTC. Its protein is CSVARDRVFGYTF.

The chain employs TRBV19 and TRBJ1-2; D is unresolved. The CDR3 loop spans 12 amino acids. The germline gives CDR1 LNHDA, CDR2 SQIVND (reference sequence). Trimming removed 3 bases at V and 3 bases at J, with 5 bases between. The CDR3 region has the DNA TGTGCCAGTAGTATCCCCTACTATGGCTACACCTTC. This sequence encodes CASSIPYYGYTF.

This chain links TRBV27 with TRBJ1-5, with TRBD1 matching 8 bases. The trim removed 4 bases at V and 2 bases at J, leaving 1 base unmatched. Per germline, CDR1 MNHEY and CDR2 SMNVEV (reference sequence). This CDR3 has 14 residues. The CDR3 here is CASSSDRGNQPQHF. CDR3 sequence (DNA): TGTGCCAGCAGTTCGGACAGGGGCAATCAGCCCCAGCATTTT.

The table lists this clone with a count of one. V and J are TRBV9 and TRBJ1-4; TRBD1 aligns across 7 bases. CDR1 is SGDLS and CDR2 is YYNGEE in the germline V gene. CDR3 size: 14 residues. J was trimmed by 6 bases and V by 4 bases; bases with no gene match: 6. CDR3 nucleotides: TGTGCCAGCAGCACGGGACAGCCGTATGAAAAACTGTTTTTT. Amino acids: CASSTGQPYEKLFF.

This clone was found once. V is TRBV19 and J is TRBJ2-3, with TRBD2 matching 8 bases. CDR3 length: 12 residues. J was trimmed by 10 bases and V by 5 bases; bases with no gene match: 5. From germline, CDR1 is LNHDA and CDR2 SQIVND (reference sequence). CDR3 protein: CASSPRGGAQYF. In DNA, the CDR3 is TGTGCCAGTAGTCCCCGGGGGGGCGCGCAGTATTTT.

CDR3 residues: CASSLMGATEAFF. CDR3 sequence (DNA): TGTGCCAGCAGTTTAATGGGGGCCACTGAAGCTTTCTTT. The rearrangement joins TRBV12-3 or TRBV12-4 to TRBJ1-1; maybe TRBD1 (6 bases). The CDR3 loop spans 13 amino acids. The germline V and J ends were trimmed by 2 bases and 4 bases, with 8 bases remaining between them.

The chain is built from TRBV30 and TRBJ2-6, with D unresolved. Trimming removed 4 bases at V and 1 base at J, with 5 bases between. The CDR3 extends over 13 amino acids. Germline CDR1 and CDR2: GTSNPN and SVGIG (reference sequence). Here the CDR3 DNA reads TGTGCCTGGATGCTATCTGGGGCCAACGTCCTGACTTTC. It codes for CAWMLSGANVLTF.

The chain joins TRBV11-2 to TRBJ2-7, with D perhaps matching TRBD1 (5 bases). CDR3 length equals 12 residues. Germline values: CDR1 SGHAT, CDR2 FQNNGV. V was shortened by 3 bases and J by 6 bases, with 9 bases between the two germline ends. For the CDR3, the DNA is TGTGCCAGCAGCTTGGGGCCAGGCGAGCAGTACGTC. The encoded protein is CASSLGPGEQYV.

V and J are TRBV7-9 and TRBJ1-4; TRBD1 matches at 8 bases. This CDR3 region has 16 residues. CDR1 and CDR2 from the germline V gene are SEHNR and FQNEAQ (reference sequence). Losses at the gene ends were 4 bases for V and 0 bases for J; bases not matched to a gene: 4. The CDR3, as DNA: TGTGCCAGCAGCTCAACGGGACAGGCAACTAATGAAAAACTGTTTTTT. This sequence encodes CASSSTGQATNEKLFF.